This entry lists 23 T cell receptor beta chains sequenced from one sample in a study of T cells expressing NK-cell markers. TCRdb re-called the 5' RACE reads, yielding one record per CDR3 amino acid sequence without DNA. This listing includes around 260,000 distinct CDR3 sequences. Sequenced input: blood T cells: a sorted CD56 or NKG2C T cell subset, CD4+ or CD8+ T cells, or bulk PBMC T cells (not recorded which). Receptors originate from a woman aged 18 to 75 in good health.

The chain uses TRBV4-1 and TRBJ1-5; the TCRdb call, TRBD1, lacks DNA for checking. Germline CDR1 MGHRA, CDR2 YSYEKL. This CDR3 is 11 amino acids long. CDR3 region: CASSPREAQHF.

The CDR3 spells CSARGPGKTDTQYF. The chain combines TRBV20-1 with TRBJ2-3; TCRdb calls TRBD1, which cannot be checked without DNA. The CDR3 is made up of 14 amino acids. The germline V gene has CDR1 DFQATT and CDR2 SNEGSKA (reference sequence).

The chain has TRBV20-1 and TRBJ2-7; TCRdb picks TRBD1, but there is no DNA to check that call. The CDR3 runs 15 residues. Germline CDR1 and CDR2: DFQATT and SNEGSKA (reference sequence). The CDR3 sequence is CSARDDGQGWDEQYF.

The V gene is TRBV20-1, the J gene TRBJ2-3; TCRdb gives TRBD1 as the D gene, but with no DNA this cannot be confirmed. CDR3 size: 15 residues. The V gene's germline CDR1 is DFQATT and CDR2 SNEGSKA (reference sequence). CDR3 protein: CSAPPRRGDTDTQYF.

V is TRBV20-1 and J is TRBJ1-4; TCRdb indicates TRBD1, and absent DNA this call remains unverified. CDR1 and CDR2 from the germline V gene are DFQATT and SNEGSKA (reference sequence). The CDR3 consists of 12 residues. The CDR3 region is CSAGGRAEKLFF.

The chain couples TRBV7-7 to TRBJ2-5; the D call from TCRdb, TRBD2, cannot be confirmed without DNA. The CDR3 length is 15 residues. Germline loops: CDR1 SSHAT, CDR2 FNYEAQ (reference sequence). CDR3 sequence reads: CASSLGAGGQETQYF.

This chain joins TRBV6-4 and TRBJ1-2. The CDR3 runs 12 residues. Germline CDR1 and CDR2: MRHNA and SNTAGT. CDR3 sequence reads: CASAVTNYGYTF.

J is TRBJ2-3 and V is TRBV11-2. CDR1 and CDR2 from the germline V gene are SGHAT and FQNNGV. This CDR3 is built from 13 residues. This CDR3 reads CASTVGGTDTQYF.

This rearrangement joins TRBV29-1 to TRBJ2-1. The CDR3 contains 12 residues. The V gene's germline CDR1 is SQVTM and CDR2 ANQGSEA. The CDR3 loop reads CSVEKRSNEQFF.

This chain connects TRBV5-1 to TRBJ2-5. Germline V gene sequence: CDR1 SGHRS, CDR2 YFSETQ. The CDR3 runs 14 residues. This CDR3 is CASSLVPGRETQYF.

The J gene is TRBJ2-3, the V gene TRBV20-1; as DNA is missing, the TRBD2 call by TCRdb cannot be tested. CDR1 is DFQATT, CDR2 SNEGSKA, per germline (reference sequence). The CDR3 runs 17 residues. This chain's CDR3 is CSAPGDASGGYTDTQYF.

This chain links TRBV7-2 with TRBJ2-1; TCRdb calls TRBD1, which cannot be checked without DNA. The CDR3 spans 12 residues. Germline-derived CDR1 and CDR2 are SGHTA and FQGNSA. CDR3: CASSLDRGGKFF.

The CDR3 spells CSGRTSGGAPAGDTQYF. This chain links TRBV29-1 with TRBJ2-3; lacking DNA, the TRBD2 call made by TCRdb goes unchecked. The germline CDR1 and CDR2 sequences are SQVTM and ANQGSEA. The CDR3 consists of 17 residues.

The chain employs TRBV18 and TRBJ1-1; TCRdb proposes TRBD1, but this gene call is untestable without DNA. Germline V CDR1 and CDR2: KGHSH, LQKENI. The CDR3 contains 14 residues. This CDR3 reads CASSPARVNTEAFF.

The chain recombines TRBV4-2 with TRBJ2-1; the D gene TCRdb calls, TRBD1, cannot be checked with no DNA. CDR1 and CDR2 from the germline V gene are LGHNA and YNFKEQ. This CDR3 contains 17 residues. The CDR3 loop is CASSQAPRTGGFYEQFF.

The rearrangement links TRBV5-1 to TRBJ2-3; TCRdb gives TRBD2 as the D gene, but with no DNA this cannot be confirmed. Germline V gives CDR1 SGHRS, CDR2 YFSETQ. The CDR3 totals 16 residues. The CDR3 reads CASSSYSGGITDTQYF.

The J gene is TRBJ2-3, the V gene TRBV11-1. The germline CDR1 and CDR2 sequences are SGHAT and FQDESV (reference sequence). The CDR3 consists of 14 residues. CDR3 in amino acids: CASSLEDLINTQYF.

V gene TRBV7-2 combines with J gene TRBJ2-1; TCRdb indicates TRBD1, and absent DNA this call remains unverified. Per the germline V gene, CDR1 is SGHTA and CDR2 is FQGNSA. The CDR3 covers 16 residues. The CDR3 reads CASSLLGKRVHNEQFF.

This chain links TRBV20-1 with TRBJ2-3; TCRdb gives TRBD1 as the D gene, but with no DNA this cannot be confirmed. In germline, CDR1 is DFQATT, CDR2 SNEGSKA (reference sequence). The CDR3 covers 12 residues. The CDR3 sequence: CSAAQGPDTQYF.

The V call is TRBV5-4, the J call TRBJ2-3; TCRdb's assignment of TRBD2 cannot be checked, as there is no DNA. CDR3 length equals 14 residues. The germline CDR1 and CDR2 sequences are SGHNT and YYREEE (reference sequence). CDR3: CASTLRGGRDTQYF.

The rearrangement links TRBV9 to TRBJ2-1; TCRdb gives TRBD1 as the D gene, but with no DNA this cannot be confirmed. Germline lookup yields CDR1 SGDLS and CDR2 YYNGEE. The CDR3 contains 11 residues. The CDR3 loop is CASSEGREQFF.

The CDR3 loop is CSARDRGTRLFF. The V and J genes are TRBV20-1 and TRBJ2-2; TCRdb outputs TRBD2, but without DNA this stays unchecked. Germline V gene lookup returns CDR1 DFQATT and CDR2 SNEGSKA (reference sequence). This CDR3 is built from 12 residues.

The chain is built from TRBV12-3 or TRBV12-4 and TRBJ2-5. This CDR3 has 15 residues. The CDR3 loop is CASSFTPAYQETQYF.